The 14 T cell receptor beta chains listed next were all sequenced from one sample in a study of response to subunit inactivated influenza vaccine. From the RT-PCR reads, TCRdb called clonotypes with MiXCR, one entry per CDR3 protein. Of over 300,000 distinct CDR3 sequences in the sample, just over 20% are singletons; the top ten hold 9.5% to 13%. The sample was PBMCs from blood, taken less than 22 months after vaccination. The receptors come from a man between 50 and 70 years old who received an inactivated influenza vaccine.

This clonotype was recorded a few times. This chain connects TRBV6-1 to TRBJ2-5; a weak D match, TRBD1 (6 bases). Germline V gives CDR1 MNHNS, CDR2 SASEGT. Trimming removed 4 bases from V and 5 bases from J, with 20 bases in between. CDR3 length: 16 amino acids. The CDR3 bases are TGTGCCAGCAGTGTCGACTTGTTGGGGGCCCGGGAGACCCAGTACTTC. This codes for CASSVDLLGARETQYF.

This chain connects TRBV20-1 to TRBJ1-5; 8 bases are a match to TRBD1. CDR3 size: 13 residues. CDR1 is DFQATT and CDR2 is SNEGSKA in the germline V gene (reference sequence). The J segment lost 7 bases and the V segment lost 7 bases, leaving 9 bases of the junction unmatched. CDR3 DNA sequence: TGCAGTGTCCCAGGACAGGGTAACCAGCCCCAGCATTTT. It is translated as CSVPGQGNQPQHF.

There are a few counts of this clonotype. The V gene is TRBV4-2, the J gene TRBJ1-3; D unresolved. The CDR3 covers 15 residues. V was shortened by 4 bases and J by 0 bases, with 10 bases between the two germline ends. Germline V gives CDR1 LGHNA, CDR2 YNFKEQ. The CDR3 DNA sequence: TGTGCCAGCAGCCGGCAGATTTTCTCTGGAAACACCATATATTTT. Amino acid sequence: CASSRQIFSGNTIYF.

This clonotype was counted a few times. This chain connects TRBV5-1 to TRBJ1-4; D unclear. Germline CDR1 is SGHRS and CDR2 is YFSETQ. V shed 0 bases and J shed 3 bases, with 9 bases lying between them. The CDR3 has 15 residues. CDR3 nucleotides: TGCGCCAGCAGCTTGGTTCCTTCCTCTAATGAAAAACTGTTTTTT. It codes for CASSLVPSSNEKLFF.

This clonotype has more than one count but fewer than ten. V usage is TRBV29-1 and J usage is TRBJ1-6, with D possibly matching TRBD1 (5 bases). Trimming stripped 6 bases from V and 10 bases from J, with 13 bases between. The germline CDR1 and CDR2 sequences are SQVTM and ANQGSEA. CDR3 length: 12 residues. In DNA form, the CDR3 reads TGCAGCGTCAGACAGCTACGATCACCCCTCCACTTT. It yields the protein CSVRQLRSPLHF.

The chain uses TRBV10-2 and TRBJ2-3; 8 bases fit TRBD1. The J segment lost 6 bases and the V segment lost 4 bases, leaving 6 bases of the junction unmatched. The CDR3 contains 14 residues. CDR1 and CDR2 (germline): WSHSY, SAAADI. CDR3 sequence (DNA): TGCGCCAGCAGTGGGGCAGGGGGCCGGGATACGCAGTATTTT. It specifies CASSGAGGRDTQYF.

This rearrangement joins TRBV6-2 or TRBV6-3 to TRBJ1-1; 10 nucleotides align to TRBD1. The CDR3 extends over 19 amino acids. The ends lost 7 bases at V and 1 base at J; junction bases unmatched: 18. CDR1 is MNHEY, CDR2 SVGEGT, per germline. The CDR3 coding sequence is TGTGCCAGCACTCACCTTTTGGGACAGGGGACACAAAGGAACACTGAAGCTTTCTTT. Its translation is CASTHLLGQGTQRNTEAFF.

This chain connects TRBV28 to TRBJ1-5; 7 bases map to TRBD1. J gave up 1 base and V 7 bases, and 4 bases lay outside the gene matches. CDR1 and CDR2 (germline): MDHEN, SYDVKM. CDR3 length: 14 amino acids. This chain's CDR3 is CASNRGNSNQPQHF. The CDR3 DNA sequence: TGTGCCAGCAACAGGGGTAACAGCAATCAGCCCCAGCATTTT.

This clonotype has just a few counts. The chain combines TRBV12-3 or TRBV12-4 with TRBJ1-6, with D tentatively TRBD1 (6 bases). V was pared by 5 bases and J by 8 bases, with 10 bases between. This CDR3 region has 13 residues. The CDR3 spells CASSRSGDSPLHF. The CDR3 DNA is TGTGCCAGCAGTCGATCAGGGGATTCACCCCTCCACTTT.

This clonotype has more than one count but fewer than ten. This chain connects TRBV5-1 to TRBJ2-5, with 7 bases fitting TRBD1. The V gene's germline CDR1 is SGHRS and CDR2 YFSETQ. Losses at the gene ends were 4 bases for V and 5 bases for J; bases not matched to a gene: 5. There are 13 residues in the CDR3. CDR3 sequence: CASSQGGEETQYF. The DNA of the CDR3 is TGCGCCAGCAGCCAAGGGGGCGAGGAGACCCAGTACTTC. Combining the CDR3 with reference TRBV5-1 and TRBJ2-5 gives the whole variable domain KAGVTQTPRYLIKTRGQQVTLSCSPISGHRSVSWYQQTPGQGLQFLFEYFSETQRNKGNFPGRFSGRQFSNSRSEMNVSTLELGDSALYLCASSQGGEETQYFGPGTRLLVL.

The chain employs TRBV6-5 and TRBJ1-2; D not certain. The CDR3 loop spans 14 amino acids. V lost 4 bases and J 2 bases, leaving 11 bases between the germline ends. Per germline, CDR1 MNHEY and CDR2 SVGAGI. CDR3 amino acids: CASSFTRLNYGYTF. As DNA, the CDR3 is TGTGCCAGCAGTTTCACACGGCTAAACTATGGCTACACCTTC.

The chain joins TRBV6-4 to TRBJ2-3; TRBD1 is a possible D gene (5 bases). CDR1 MRHNA and CDR2 SNTAGT come from the germline V gene. This CDR3 is built from 13 residues. V gave up 5 bases and J gave up 4 bases, with 10 bases separating them. In nucleotides, the CDR3 is TGTGCCAGCAGTTATCAGGGTGCAGATACGCAGTATTTT. Protein product: CASSYQGADTQYF.

The rearrangement uses TRBV6-2 or TRBV6-3 and TRBJ2-7; TRBD2 agrees at 7 bases. CDR1 is MNHEY, CDR2 SVGEGT, per germline. With 7 bases clipped from V and 4 bases from J, the junction kept 10 bases outside the gene matches. The CDR3 is 14 residues long. The CDR3 region has the DNA TGTGCCAGCACCCCGACTAGCCGTCCTTACGAGCAGTACTTC. As protein: CASTPTSRPYEQYF.

The J gene is TRBJ2-7, the V gene TRBV11-2, with a tentative D call TRBD2 (6 bases). Trimming stripped 2 bases from V and 6 bases from J, with 14 bases between. Germline V gene sequence: CDR1 SGHAT, CDR2 FQNNGV. The CDR3 length is 14 residues. The CDR3: CASSLHLEGGEQYF. CDR3 in DNA: TGTGCCAGCAGCTTACACCTGGAGGGCGGCGAGCAGTACTTC.